The clone carrying this T cell receptor (beta chain) was observed many times. The antigen is unknown. From the PCR reads, TCRdb re-called clones with MiXCR. The data show about 28,000 clones, around 15% seen once. These data are taken from a study of metastatic and nonmetastatic thyroid tumors. Study information: Both malignant and benign thyroid patients supplied peripheral blood and tumor or nodule tissue samples, across which the repertoires of these patients were then compared.

Study-wide points: Malignant tumors reportedly showed significantly higher TCR beta diversity than benign nodules in both blood and tumor.

Thyroid surgery had not been preceded by any treatment in any patient. The CDR3 totals 14 residues. Per the germline V gene, CDR1 is MNHNS and CDR2 is SASEGT. Trimming shortened V by 6 bases and J by 2 bases, and 13 bases separated the two germline ends. The V gene is TRBV6-1, the J gene TRBJ1-1, with D perhaps TRBD1 (5 bases). The clonotype was recovered from a female donor with papillary thyroid cancer or a benign thyroid nodule (not recorded which). Some clones in this sample may be carry-over from other donors' samples. The sequencing input was blood. The CDR3 DNA sequence: TGTGCCAGCAGCAAAGTCCAGGGCAACACTGAAGCTTTCTTT. Its translation: CASSKVQGNTEAFF.